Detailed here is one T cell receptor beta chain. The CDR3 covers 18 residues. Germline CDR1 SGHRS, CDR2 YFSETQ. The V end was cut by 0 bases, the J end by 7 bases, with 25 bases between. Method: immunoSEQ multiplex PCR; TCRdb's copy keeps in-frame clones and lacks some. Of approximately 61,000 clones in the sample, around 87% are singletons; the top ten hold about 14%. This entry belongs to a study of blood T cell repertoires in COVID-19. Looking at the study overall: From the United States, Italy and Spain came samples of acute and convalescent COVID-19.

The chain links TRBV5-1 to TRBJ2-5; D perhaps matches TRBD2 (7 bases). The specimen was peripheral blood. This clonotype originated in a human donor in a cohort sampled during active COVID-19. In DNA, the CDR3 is TGCGCCAGCAGCTTGGCGAGAGACCCGGGACACAAGCGGGGGACCCAGTACTTC. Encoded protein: CASSLARDPGHKRGTQYF.